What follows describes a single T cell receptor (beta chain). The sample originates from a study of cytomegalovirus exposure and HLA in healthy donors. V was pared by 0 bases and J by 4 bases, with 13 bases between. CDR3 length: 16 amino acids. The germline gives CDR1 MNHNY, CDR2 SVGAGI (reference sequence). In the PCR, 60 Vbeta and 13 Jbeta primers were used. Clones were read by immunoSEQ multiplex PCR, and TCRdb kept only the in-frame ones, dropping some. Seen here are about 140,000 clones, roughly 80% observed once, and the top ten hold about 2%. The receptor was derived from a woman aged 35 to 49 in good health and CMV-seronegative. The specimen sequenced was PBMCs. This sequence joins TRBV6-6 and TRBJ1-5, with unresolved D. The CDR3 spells CASSYSSMSYNQPQHF. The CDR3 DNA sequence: TGTGCCAGCAGTTACTCCTCTATGTCTTATAATCAGCCCCAGCATTTT.